This entry lists 2 T cell receptor beta chains sequenced from one sample in a study of T cells in Graves' hyperthyroidism and ophthalmopathy. The investigators amplified TCR beta CDR3 regions from RNA transcripts. TCR CDR3 underwent first-round RT-PCR with the HTBI primer set. TCRdb reprocessed the multiplex PCR reads via MiXCR and lists one record per CDR3 protein. This table has roughly 570,000 distinct CDR3 sequences, roughly 50% appearing once. The sample taken for sequencing was peripheral blood or thyroid tissue (not recorded which). The origin of the receptors is an adult woman with Graves' disease, either hyperthyroidism or ophthalmopathy (not recorded which).

The V gene is TRBV6-2 or TRBV6-3, the J gene TRBJ2-7; D is undetermined. The CDR3 is 17 residues long. V was shortened by 0 bases and J by 0 bases, with 15 bases between the two germline ends. Germline lookup yields CDR1 MNHEY and CDR2 SVGEGT. CDR3 region: CASSYSNNRWNSYEQYF. The DNA of the CDR3 is TGTGCCAGCAGTTACTCGAATAACAGATGGAACTCCTACGAGCAGTACTTC.

V usage is TRBV11-1 and J usage is TRBJ1-6, with D possibly being TRBD1 (6 bases). The CDR3 length is 15 residues. V lost 4 bases to trimming and J lost 5 bases, with 12 bases between them. Germline V gene data show CDR1 as SGHAT and CDR2 as FQDESV (reference sequence). The CDR3: CASSSGARNNSPLHF. The CDR3 region has the DNA TGTGCCAGCAGCTCGGGGGCGAGGAATAATTCACCCCTCCACTTT.